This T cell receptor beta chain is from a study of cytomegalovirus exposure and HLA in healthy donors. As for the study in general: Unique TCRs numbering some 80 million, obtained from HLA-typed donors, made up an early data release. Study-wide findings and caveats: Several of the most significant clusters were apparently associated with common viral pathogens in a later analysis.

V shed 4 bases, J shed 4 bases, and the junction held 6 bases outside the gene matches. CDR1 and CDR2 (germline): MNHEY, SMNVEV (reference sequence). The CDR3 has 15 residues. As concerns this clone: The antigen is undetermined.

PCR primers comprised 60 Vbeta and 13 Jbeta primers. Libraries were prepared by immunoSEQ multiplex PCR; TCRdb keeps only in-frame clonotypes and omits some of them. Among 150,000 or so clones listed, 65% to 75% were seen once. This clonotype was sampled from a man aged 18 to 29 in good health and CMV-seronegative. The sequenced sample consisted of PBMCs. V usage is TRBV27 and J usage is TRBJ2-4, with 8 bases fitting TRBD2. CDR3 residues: CASSSLAGTKNIQYF. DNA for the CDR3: TGTGCCAGCAGTTCCTTAGCGGGGACTAAAAACATTCAGTACTTC.